This T cell receptor beta chain was observed in a study of spatial heterogeneity in lung cancer. This sample's time point: sample taken at primary tumor resection. Whole RNA from tumor, nontumor lung or frozen PBMC was sequenced unsorted. The sample holds many counts of this clonotype. The germline V gene has CDR1 LGHNA and CDR2 YNFKEQ. The CDR3 consists of 14 residues. V was trimmed by 3 bases and J by 4 bases, leaving 10 bases between them. MiXCR, run by TCRdb on the 5' RACE reads, gives a single entry per CDR3 protein. The data contain some 53,000 distinct CDR3 sequences, approximately 7% of them seen just once; the ten biggest clones take up about 3%.

V usage is TRBV4-2 and J usage is TRBJ1-3; tentative D call: TRBD1 (5 bases). Source: PBMCs, taken at surgery. This TCR was sampled from a female donor with early-stage non-small cell lung cancer. Here the CDR3 reads CASSQTGLGNTIYF. The CDR3 DNA is TGTGCCAGCAGCCAGACGGGACTCGGAAACACCATATATTTT.